The 27 T cell receptor beta chains below all came from one sample that was sequenced in a study of CD8+ T cells in alopecia areata. RNA extraction was followed by reverse transcription into cDNA, which acted as the sequencing template. This table comes from immunoSEQ multiplex PCR, and its TCRdb copy is limited to in-frame clones, with some not included. The sample has roughly 64,000 clones; 44% are singletons. Sequencing input: NKG2D-low CD8+ T cells sorted from blood. These receptors were collected from a human donor with alopecia areata.

This chain uses TRBV27 with TRBJ2-4; D call uncertain. This CDR3 has 12 amino acids. The germline gives CDR1 MNHEY, CDR2 SMNVEV (reference sequence). V lost 8 bases, J lost 14 bases, and 19 bases lay in between. DNA of the CDR3: TGTGCCAGCTCCCGAGCGTCTGGGAATGAGTACTTC. Encoded protein: CASSRASGNEYF.

V is TRBV2 and J is TRBJ1-1, with 8 bases matching TRBD1. The CDR3 contains 16 residues. Germline V lookup: CDR1 SNHLY, CDR2 FYNNEI. After removal of 7 bases from V and 3 bases from J, the junction contained 13 bases not matched to a gene. CDR3 sequence (DNA): TGTGCCAGCAATACGGGACAGGATCAATTGGACACTGAAGCTTTCTTT. Protein: CASNTGQDQLDTEAFF.

This chain joins TRBV28 and TRBJ1-5; D unresolved. The CDR3 spans 10 residues. The V end was cut by 8 bases, the J end by 2 bases, with 1 base between. From germline, CDR1 is MDHEN and CDR2 SYDVKM. The CDR3 spells CASGNQPQHF. As DNA, the CDR3 is TGTGCCAGCGGCAATCAGCCCCAGCATTTT.

Only one count was recorded for this clone. The V and J genes are TRBV5-1 and TRBJ2-7; 9 bases align to TRBD1. Germline V gives CDR1 SGHRS, CDR2 YFSETQ. The trim removed 4 bases at V and 5 bases at J, leaving 4 bases unmatched. This CDR3 region has 13 residues. The CDR3 nucleotides are TGCGCCAGCAGCACGTGGACAGGGGACGAGCAGTACTTC. Translating gives CASSTWTGDEQYF.

CDR3 sequence reads: CASSGGQAGETQYF. CDR3 bases: TGTGCCAGTAGTGGGGGACAGGCTGGGGAGACCCAGTACTTC. The chain has TRBV19 and TRBJ2-5, with TRBD1 matching over 8 bases. Per the germline V gene, CDR1 is LNHDA and CDR2 is SQIVND (reference sequence). After removal of 5 bases from V and 5 bases from J, the junction contained 7 bases not matched to a gene. This CDR3 contains 14 residues. Drawing the rest from reference TRBV19 and TRBJ2-5, the complete variable domain is DGGITQSPKYLFRKEGQNVTLSCEQNLNHDAMYWYRQDPGQGLRLIYYSQIVNDFQKGDIAEGYSVSREKKESFPLTVTSAQKNPTAFYLCASSGGQAGETQYFGPGTRLLVL.

This clone has only a few counts. This rearrangement joins TRBV9 to TRBJ2-1, with D perhaps matching TRBD2 (5 bases). V was clipped by 3 bases and J by 3 bases, with 7 bases between them. Germline loops: CDR1 SGDLS, CDR2 YYNGEE. This CDR3 spans 13 amino acids. CDR3 loop: CASSAGYYNEQFF. CDR3 sequence (DNA): TGTGCCAGCAGCGCGGGGTACTACAATGAGCAGTTCTTC.

V gene TRBV27 combines with J gene TRBJ2-7; 10 bases are a match to TRBD1. This CDR3 spans 13 amino acids. Germline V CDR1 and CDR2: MNHEY, SMNVEV (reference sequence). V trimming: 5 bases; J trimming: 5 bases; junction bases outside the gene matches: 3. The CDR3 protein is CASSPDRGHEQYF. The CDR3 DNA reads as TGTGCCAGCAGTCCCGACAGGGGGCACGAGCAGTACTTC.

Worth noting for this clone: Other DNA sequences in this specimen translate into the identical CDR3. The chain employs TRBV7-9 and TRBJ2-7; D tentatively fits TRBD1 or TRBD2 (5 bases each). The CDR3 covers 16 residues. Germline loops: CDR1 SEHNR, CDR2 FQNEAQ (reference sequence). With 5 bases removed from V and 5 bases from J, the gap between germline ends came to 22 bases. CDR3 in amino acids: CASSLPIDRGIHEQYF. CDR3 nucleotide sequence: TGTGCCAGCAGCCTACCGATTGACAGAGGGATCCACGAGCAGTACTTC.

The chain carries TRBV7-7 and TRBJ2-5, with D tentatively TRBD2 (5 bases). Per germline, CDR1 SSHAT and CDR2 FNYEAQ (reference sequence). The CDR3 spans 16 residues. V was cut by 5 bases and J by 2 bases, with 18 bases left in between. DNA for the CDR3: TGTGCCAGCAGCGCCTACTCCGGGATGGGGCAAGAGACCCAGTACTTC. Protein sequence: CASSAYSGMGQETQYF.

Relative to its sample, this clone is medium-sized. The gene calls are TRBV4-2 and TRBJ2-7, with D uncertain. The V gene's germline CDR1 is LGHNA and CDR2 YNFKEQ. Trimming took off 0 bases at V and 0 bases at J, with 9 bases between the two ends. This CDR3 comprises 15 residues. CDR3 sequence (DNA): TGTGCCAGCAGCCAAGAACGGGCCCTCTCCTACGAGCAGTACTTC. Translating it yields CASSQERALSYEQYF.

The chain employs TRBV30 and TRBJ2-1; 9 nucleotides match TRBD2. V was clipped by 3 bases and J by 9 bases; unmatched bases: 12. The CDR3 has 15 residues. Germline CDR1 reads GTSNPN; CDR2 reads SVGIG (reference sequence). This chain's CDR3 is CAWSSGLASFAEQFF. DNA for the CDR3: TGTGCCTGGAGCTCCGGACTAGCGAGTTTTGCTGAGCAGTTCTTC.

The chain has TRBV13 and TRBJ2-1; a possible D gene is TRBD1 (6 bases). In germline, CDR1 is PRHDT, CDR2 FYEKMQ (reference sequence). Deletions cut 1 base from V and 7 bases from J, with 11 bases between. The CDR3 runs 14 residues. The CDR3 region is CASSLEDRRNEQFF. Here the CDR3 DNA reads TGTGCCAGCAGCTTAGAAGACAGGAGGAATGAGCAGTTCTTC.

This clone was seen a single time. The chain links TRBV6-1 to TRBJ1-1; D may be TRBD1 (6 bases). Germline values: CDR1 MNHNS, CDR2 SASEGT. This CDR3 has 14 residues. Trimming removed 6 bases from V and 0 bases from J, with 11 bases in between. CDR3 coding DNA: TGTGCCAGCAGGGAGACAGGTATGAACACTGAAGCTTTCTTT. As protein: CASRETGMNTEAFF.

The chain employs TRBV15 and TRBJ2-1, with D perhaps matching TRBD1 or TRBD2 (5 bases each). The germline V and J ends were trimmed by 0 bases and 0 bases, with 9 bases remaining between them. Germline V lookup: CDR1 LNHNV, CDR2 YYDKDF (reference sequence). This CDR3 is 16 amino acids long. CDR3 sequence (DNA): TGTGCCACCAGCAGAGATGCAGGGAGCTCCTACAATGAGCAGTTCTTC. Its protein product is CATSRDAGSSYNEQFF.

The chain is built from TRBV6-5 and TRBJ1-4; D gene uncertain. V was trimmed by 0 bases and J by 4 bases, leaving 9 bases between them. The CDR3 contains 15 residues. Germline V gives CDR1 MNHEY, CDR2 SVGAGI. CDR3 sequence reads: CASSYSGGINEKLFF. CDR3 DNA: TGTGCCAGCAGTTACTCTGGAGGGATTAATGAAAAACTGTTTTTT.

This rearrangement joins TRBV5-1 to TRBJ1-1; D gene uncertain. This CDR3 spans 14 amino acids. Germline V gives CDR1 SGHRS, CDR2 YFSETQ. Trimming took off 2 bases at V and 1 base at J, with 9 bases between the two ends. The CDR3 sequence: CASSFTRANTEAFF. In nucleotides, the CDR3 is TGCGCCAGCAGCTTTACGCGCGCGAACACTGAAGCTTTCTTT.

CDR3 sequence: CASSFALTAYEQYF. DNA for the CDR3: TGTGCCAGCAGTTTCGCCTTGACAGCCTACGAGCAGTACTTC. The V gene is TRBV6-6, the J gene TRBJ2-7, with D possibly matching TRBD1 (5 bases). Per the germline V gene, CDR1 is MNHNY and CDR2 is SVGAGI (reference sequence). V was cut by 4 bases and J by 2 bases, with 12 bases left in between. The CDR3 contains 14 residues.

V is TRBV27 and J is TRBJ2-7, with 11 positions matching TRBD2. Per germline, CDR1 MNHEY and CDR2 SMNVEV (reference sequence). V gave up 6 bases and J gave up 3 bases; unmatched junction bases: 7. The CDR3 contains 15 residues. The CDR3, as DNA: TGTGCCAGCAGCCCGACTAGCGGGGTTAACTACGAGCAGTACTTC. Its translation is CASSPTSGVNYEQYF.

V and J are TRBV28 and TRBJ2-7; D call uncertain. Germline loops: CDR1 MDHEN, CDR2 SYDVKM. CDR3 length: 12 amino acids. V was clipped by 10 bases and J by 3 bases, with 13 bases between them. CDR3 nucleotide sequence: TGTGCCACCGGCCCCGTCATCTACGAGCAGTACTTC. This sequence encodes CATGPVIYEQYF.

The genes are TRBV6-5 and TRBJ2-5, with 8 positions matching TRBD1. The germline V gene encodes CDR1 MNHEY and CDR2 SVGAGI. Trimming at V came to 4 bases and at J to 1 base, leaving 5 bases not matched to a gene. CDR3 length equals 15 residues. In nucleotides, the CDR3 is TGTGCCAGCAGTTTGACCACAGGGGGCCAAGAGACCCAGTACTTC. As protein: CASSLTTGGQETQYF.

This clone was recorded once. This rearrangement joins TRBV2 to TRBJ2-7, with D unclear. The germline V and J ends were trimmed by 0 bases and 0 bases, with 15 bases remaining between them. The CDR3 sequence is 17 residues long. In germline, CDR1 is SNHLY, CDR2 FYNNEI. CDR3: CASSEALYGESSYEQYF. Written as DNA, the CDR3 is TGTGCCAGCAGTGAAGCGCTTTATGGGGAAAGCTCCTACGAGCAGTACTTC.

This clone was seen only a few times. The chain recombines TRBV16 with TRBJ1-5; D not certain. CDR1 and CDR2 (germline): KGHSY, FQNENV. The CDR3 consists of 14 residues. Deletions cut 1 base from V and 7 bases from J, with 11 bases between. This CDR3 reads CASSQFTGLQPQHF. CDR3 bases: TGTGCCAGCAGCCAATTTACTGGTCTCCAGCCCCAGCATTTT.

This chain uses TRBV25-1 with TRBJ2-5, with 7 bases fitting TRBD2. V was pared by 7 bases and J by 5 bases, with 7 bases of the junction left unmatched. Germline-derived CDR1 and CDR2 are MGHDK and SYGVNS. This CDR3 comprises 13 residues. The CDR3: CASIGGAGETQYF. For the CDR3, the DNA is TGTGCCAGCATCGGGGGAGCGGGGGAGACCCAGTACTTC.

The V and J genes are TRBV7-3 and TRBJ1-1; a weak D match, TRBD1 (5 bases). Between the trimmed V and J ends, which lost 5 bases and 5 bases, there was a span of 12 bases. Germline values: CDR1 SGHTA, CDR2 FQGTGA. The CDR3 covers 13 residues. CDR3 coding DNA: TGTGCCAGCAGCCCAACAGGATCGACTGAAGCTTTCTTT. Protein sequence: CASSPTGSTEAFF.

The sample holds a few counts of this clone. The chain combines TRBV4-3 with TRBJ2-3; D call uncertain. CDR1 LGHNA and CDR2 YSLEER come from the germline V gene. The V end lost 0 bases, the J end lost 1 base, and 8 bases lay between the germline ends. This CDR3 spans 15 amino acids. The CDR3 region has the DNA TGCGCCAGCAGCCAAGATCTTCTCGGCACAGATACGCAGTATTTT. Translation gives CASSQDLLGTDTQYF.

This clone was detected a few times. The chain uses TRBV5-6 and TRBJ2-1, with 9 positions matching TRBD2. From germline, CDR1 is SGHDT and CDR2 YYEEEE. This CDR3 comprises 14 residues. V lost 0 bases to trimming and J lost 10 bases; unmatched junction nucleotides: 5. The CDR3 bases are TGTGCCAGCAGCTTGGGAGCGGGAGGAGGGGAGCAGTTCTTC. This codes for CASSLGAGGGEQFF.

The sample holds a few counts of this clone. V usage is TRBV23-1 and J usage is TRBJ1-1; D remains ambiguous. TRBV23-1 is treated as an ORF (open reading frame) with a function not yet certain. The V end lost 0 bases, the J end lost 0 bases, and 8 bases lay between the germline ends. The CDR3 has 15 amino acids. CDR3 in DNA: TGCGCCAGCAGTCAATCGGTACAGCTGAACACTGAAGCTTTCTTT. Protein: CASSQSVQLNTEAFF.